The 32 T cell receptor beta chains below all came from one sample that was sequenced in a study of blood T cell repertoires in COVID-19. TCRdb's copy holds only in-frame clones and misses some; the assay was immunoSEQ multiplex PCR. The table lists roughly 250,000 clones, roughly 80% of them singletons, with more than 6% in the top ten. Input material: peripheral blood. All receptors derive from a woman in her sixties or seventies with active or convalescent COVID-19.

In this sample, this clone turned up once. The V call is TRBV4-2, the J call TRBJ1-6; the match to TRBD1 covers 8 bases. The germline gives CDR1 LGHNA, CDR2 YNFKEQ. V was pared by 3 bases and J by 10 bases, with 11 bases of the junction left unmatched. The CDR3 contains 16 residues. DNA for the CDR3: TGTGCCAGCAGCCAGCACCGGGACAGGAGAGGATCACCCCTCCACTTT. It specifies CASSQHRDRRGSPLHF.

CDR3 loop: CASSLVGQNYNEQFF. The CDR3 DNA is TGTGCCAGCAGCTTAGTAGGACAGAACTACAATGAGCAGTTCTTC. The chain is built from TRBV7-8 and TRBJ2-1, with D perhaps matching TRBD1 (6 bases). Between the trimmed V and J ends, which lost 1 base and 3 bases, there was a span of 10 bases. In germline, CDR1 is SGHVS, CDR2 FQNEAQ. This CDR3 comprises 15 residues. Complete variable domain (other parts from reference TRBV7-8 and TRBJ2-1): GAGVSQSPRYKVAKRGQDVALRCDPISGHVSLFWYQQALGQGPEFLTYFQNEAQLDKSGLPSDRFFAERPEGSVSTLKIQRTQQEDSAVYLCASSLVGQNYNEQFFGPGTRLTVL.

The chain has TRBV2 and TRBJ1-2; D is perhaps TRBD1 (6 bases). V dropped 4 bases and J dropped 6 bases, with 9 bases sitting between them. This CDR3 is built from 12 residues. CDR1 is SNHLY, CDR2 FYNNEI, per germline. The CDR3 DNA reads TGTGCCAGCAGTGTAGCAGGGGATGGCTACACCTTC. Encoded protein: CASSVAGDGYTF.

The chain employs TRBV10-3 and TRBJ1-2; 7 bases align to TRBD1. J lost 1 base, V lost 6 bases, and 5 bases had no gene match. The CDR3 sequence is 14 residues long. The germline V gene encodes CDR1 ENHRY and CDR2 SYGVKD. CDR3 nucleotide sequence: TGTGCCATCAGCATGACAGGGCTTAACTATGGCTACACCTTC. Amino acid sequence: CAISMTGLNYGYTF.

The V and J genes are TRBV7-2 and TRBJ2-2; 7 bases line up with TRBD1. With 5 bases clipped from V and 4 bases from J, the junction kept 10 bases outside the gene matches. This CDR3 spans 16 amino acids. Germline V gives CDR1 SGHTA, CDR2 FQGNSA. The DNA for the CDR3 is TGTGCCAGCAGCACTTATACAGGGGCGACCACCGGGGAGCTGTTTTTT. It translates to CASSTYTGATTGELFF.

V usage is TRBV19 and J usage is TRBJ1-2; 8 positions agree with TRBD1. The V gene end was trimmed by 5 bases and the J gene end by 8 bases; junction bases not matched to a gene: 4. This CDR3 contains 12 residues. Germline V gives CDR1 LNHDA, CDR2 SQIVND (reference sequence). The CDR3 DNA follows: TGTGCCAGTAGTCCCCGGACAGGGGGCTACACCTTC. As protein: CASSPRTGGYTF.

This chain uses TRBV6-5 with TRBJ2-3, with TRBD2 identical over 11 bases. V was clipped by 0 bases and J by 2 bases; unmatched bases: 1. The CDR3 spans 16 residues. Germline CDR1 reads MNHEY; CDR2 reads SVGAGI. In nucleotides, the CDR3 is TGTGCCAGCAGTTACTCGACTAGCGGGATCACAGATACGCAGTATTTT. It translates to CASSYSTSGITDTQYF.

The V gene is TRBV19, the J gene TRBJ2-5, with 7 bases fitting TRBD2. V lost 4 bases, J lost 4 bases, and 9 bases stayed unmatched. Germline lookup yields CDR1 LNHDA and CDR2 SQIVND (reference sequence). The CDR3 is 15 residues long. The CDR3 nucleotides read TGTGCCAGTAGTAAGAGCGGGGTAGCAGCAGAGACCCAGTACTTC. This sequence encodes CASSKSGVAAETQYF. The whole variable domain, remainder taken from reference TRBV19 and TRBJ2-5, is DGGITQSPKYLFRKEGQNVTLSCEQNLNHDAMYWYRQDPGQGLRLIYYSQIVNDFQKGDIAEGYSVSREKKESFPLTVTSAQKNPTAFYLCASSKSGVAAETQYFGPGTRLLVL.

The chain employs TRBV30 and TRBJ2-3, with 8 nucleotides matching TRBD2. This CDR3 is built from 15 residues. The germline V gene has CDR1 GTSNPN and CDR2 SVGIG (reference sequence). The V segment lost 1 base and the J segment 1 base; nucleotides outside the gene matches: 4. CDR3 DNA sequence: TGTGCCTGGAGTGCGCTAGCGGGCGGCACAGATACGCAGTATTTT. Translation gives CAWSALAGGTDTQYF.

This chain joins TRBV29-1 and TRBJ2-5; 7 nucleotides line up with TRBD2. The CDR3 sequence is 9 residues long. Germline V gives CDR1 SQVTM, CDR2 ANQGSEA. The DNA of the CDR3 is TGCGGGGGGGGAGAGACCCAGTACTTC. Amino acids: CGGGETQYF.

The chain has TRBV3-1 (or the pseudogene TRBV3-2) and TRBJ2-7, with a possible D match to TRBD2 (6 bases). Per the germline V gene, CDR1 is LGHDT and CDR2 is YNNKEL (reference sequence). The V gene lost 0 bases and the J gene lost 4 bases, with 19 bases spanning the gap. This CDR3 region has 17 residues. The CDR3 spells CASSQEAGRGRIYEQYF. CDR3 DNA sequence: TGTGCCAGCAGCCAAGAGGCGGGACGAGGTCGCATATACGAGCAGTACTTC.

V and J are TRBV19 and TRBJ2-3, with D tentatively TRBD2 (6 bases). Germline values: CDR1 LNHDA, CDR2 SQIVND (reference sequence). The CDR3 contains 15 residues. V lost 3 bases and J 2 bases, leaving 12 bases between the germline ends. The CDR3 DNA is TGTGCCAGTAGTATTAAGCGGGCCCTCACAGATACGCAGTATTTT. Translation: CASSIKRALTDTQYF. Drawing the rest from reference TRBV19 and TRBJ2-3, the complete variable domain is DGGITQSPKYLFRKEGQNVTLSCEQNLNHDAMYWYRQDPGQGLRLIYYSQIVNDFQKGDIAEGYSVSREKKESFPLTVTSAQKNPTAFYLCASSIKRALTDTQYFGPGTRLTVL.

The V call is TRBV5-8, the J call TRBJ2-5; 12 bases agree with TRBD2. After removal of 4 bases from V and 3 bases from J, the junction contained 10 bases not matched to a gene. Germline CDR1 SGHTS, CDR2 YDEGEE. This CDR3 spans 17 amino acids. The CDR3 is CASSETSGGPFEETQYF. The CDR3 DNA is TGTGCCAGCAGCGAAACTAGCGGGGGGCCGTTCGAAGAGACCCAGTACTTC.

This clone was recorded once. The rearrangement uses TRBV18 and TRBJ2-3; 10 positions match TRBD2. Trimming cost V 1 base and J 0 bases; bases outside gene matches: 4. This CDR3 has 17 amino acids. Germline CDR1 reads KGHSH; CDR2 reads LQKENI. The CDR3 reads CASSPRALAGSTDTQYF. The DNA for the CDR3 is TGTGCCAGCTCACCACGGGCACTAGCGGGGAGCACAGATACGCAGTATTTT.

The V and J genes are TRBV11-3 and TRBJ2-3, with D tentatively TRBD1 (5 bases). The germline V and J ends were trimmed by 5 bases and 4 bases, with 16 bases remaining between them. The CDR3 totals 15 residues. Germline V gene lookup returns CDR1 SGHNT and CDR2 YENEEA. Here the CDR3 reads CASSPSPWGSDTQYF. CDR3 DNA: TGTGCCAGCAGCCCCTCCCCTTGGGGCTCAGATACGCAGTATTTT.

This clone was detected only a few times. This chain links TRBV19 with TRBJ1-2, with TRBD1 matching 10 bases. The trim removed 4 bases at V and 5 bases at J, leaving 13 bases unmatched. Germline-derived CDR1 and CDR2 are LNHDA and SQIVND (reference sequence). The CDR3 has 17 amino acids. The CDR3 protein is CASSSQPTGGLGYGYTF. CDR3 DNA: TGTGCCAGTAGTAGCCAGCCGACAGGGGGCCTCGGGTATGGCTACACCTTC. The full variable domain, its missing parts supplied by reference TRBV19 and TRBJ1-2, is DGGITQSPKYLFRKEGQNVTLSCEQNLNHDAMYWYRQDPGQGLRLIYYSQIVNDFQKGDIAEGYSVSREKKESFPLTVTSAQKNPTAFYLCASSSQPTGGLGYGYTFGSGTRLTVV.

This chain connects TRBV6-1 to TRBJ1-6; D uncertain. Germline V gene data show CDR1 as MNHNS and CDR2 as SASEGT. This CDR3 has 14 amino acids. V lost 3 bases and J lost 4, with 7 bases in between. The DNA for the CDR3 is TGTGCCAGCAGTGAGATCAGTTATAATTCACCCCTCCACTTT. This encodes CASSEISYNSPLHF.

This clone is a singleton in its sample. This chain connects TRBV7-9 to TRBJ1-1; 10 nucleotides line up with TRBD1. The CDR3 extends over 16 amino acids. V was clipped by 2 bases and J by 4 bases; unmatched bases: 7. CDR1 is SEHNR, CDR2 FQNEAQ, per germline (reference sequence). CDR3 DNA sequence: TGTGCCAGCAGCTTACGCGGGACAGGGGATGGCACTGAAGCTTTCTTT. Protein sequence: CASSLRGTGDGTEAFF. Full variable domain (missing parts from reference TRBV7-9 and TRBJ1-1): DTGVSQNPRHKITKRGQNVTFRCDPISEHNRLYWYRQTLGQGPEFLTYFQNEAQLEKSRLLSDRFSAERPKGSFSTLEIQRTEQGDSAMYLCASSLRGTGDGTEAFFGQGTRLTVV.

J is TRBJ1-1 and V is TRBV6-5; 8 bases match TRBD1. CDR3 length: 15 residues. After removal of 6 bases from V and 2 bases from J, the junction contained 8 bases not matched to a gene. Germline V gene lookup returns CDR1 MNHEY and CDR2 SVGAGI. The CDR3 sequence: CASRSRGQGNTEAFF. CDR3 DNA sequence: TGTGCCAGCAGAAGCAGGGGGCAGGGTAACACTGAAGCTTTCTTT.

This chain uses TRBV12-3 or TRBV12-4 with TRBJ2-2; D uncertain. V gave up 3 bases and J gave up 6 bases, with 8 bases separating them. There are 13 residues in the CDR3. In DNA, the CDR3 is TGTGCCAGCAGTTTCAAGACTGCCGGGGAGCTGTTTTTT. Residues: CASSFKTAGELFF.

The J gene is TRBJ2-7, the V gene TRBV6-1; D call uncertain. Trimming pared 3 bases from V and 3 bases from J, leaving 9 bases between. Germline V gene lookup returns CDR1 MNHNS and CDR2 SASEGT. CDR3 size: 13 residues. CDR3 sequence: CASSDLAVYEQYF. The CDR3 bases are TGTGCCAGCAGTGATCTGGCCGTCTACGAGCAGTACTTC.

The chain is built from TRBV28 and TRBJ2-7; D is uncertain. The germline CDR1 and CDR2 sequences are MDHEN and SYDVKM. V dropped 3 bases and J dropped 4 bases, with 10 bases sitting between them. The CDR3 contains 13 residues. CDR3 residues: CASSLRHSYEQYF. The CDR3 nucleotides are TGTGCCAGCAGTTTGAGACACTCTTACGAGCAGTACTTC.

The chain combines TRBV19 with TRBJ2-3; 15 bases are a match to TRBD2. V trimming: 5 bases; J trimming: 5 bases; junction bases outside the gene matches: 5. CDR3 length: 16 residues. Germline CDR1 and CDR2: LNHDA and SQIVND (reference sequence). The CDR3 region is CASSPPGLAGGDTQYF. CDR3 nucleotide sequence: TGTGCCAGTAGTCCTCCGGGACTAGCGGGGGGAGATACGCAGTATTTT. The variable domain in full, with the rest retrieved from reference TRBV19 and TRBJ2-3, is DGGITQSPKYLFRKEGQNVTLSCEQNLNHDAMYWYRQDPGQGLRLIYYSQIVNDFQKGDIAEGYSVSREKKESFPLTVTSAQKNPTAFYLCASSPPGLAGGDTQYFGPGTRLTVL.

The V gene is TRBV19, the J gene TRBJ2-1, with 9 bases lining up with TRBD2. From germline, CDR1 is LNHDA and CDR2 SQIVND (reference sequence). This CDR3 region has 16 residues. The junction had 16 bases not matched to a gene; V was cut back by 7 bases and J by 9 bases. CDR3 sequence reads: CASTRRGRAYGSEQFF. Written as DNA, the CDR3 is TGTGCCAGTACCCGGCGCGGGAGGGCCTATGGGAGTGAGCAGTTCTTC.

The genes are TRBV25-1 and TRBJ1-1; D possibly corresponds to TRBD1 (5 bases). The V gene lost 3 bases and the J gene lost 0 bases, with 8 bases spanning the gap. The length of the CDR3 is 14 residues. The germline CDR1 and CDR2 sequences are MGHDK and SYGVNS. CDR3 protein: CASSDYRLNTEAFF. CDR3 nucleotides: TGTGCCAGCAGTGATTACAGGCTGAACACTGAAGCTTTCTTT.

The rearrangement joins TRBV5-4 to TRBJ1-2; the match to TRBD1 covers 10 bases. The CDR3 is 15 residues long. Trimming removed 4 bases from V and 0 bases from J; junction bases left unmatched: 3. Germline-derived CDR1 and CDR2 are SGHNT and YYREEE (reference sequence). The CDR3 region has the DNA TGTGCCAGCAGCACCGGACAGGGGGCTAACTATGGCTACACCTTC. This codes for CASSTGQGANYGYTF.

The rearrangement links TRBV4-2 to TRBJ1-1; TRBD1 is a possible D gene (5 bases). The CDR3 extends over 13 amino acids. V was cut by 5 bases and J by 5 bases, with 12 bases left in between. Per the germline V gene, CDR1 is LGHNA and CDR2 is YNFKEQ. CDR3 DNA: TGTGCCAGCAGCTCAGGCAGGACAACTGAAGCTTTCTTT. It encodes CASSSGRTTEAFF.

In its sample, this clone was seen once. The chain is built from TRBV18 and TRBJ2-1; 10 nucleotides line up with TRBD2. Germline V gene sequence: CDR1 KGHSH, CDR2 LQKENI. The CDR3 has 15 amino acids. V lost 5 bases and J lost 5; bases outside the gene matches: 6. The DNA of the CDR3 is TGTGCCAGCTCAGCCCTAGCGGGAGCCAACAATGAGCAGTTCTTC. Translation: CASSALAGANNEQFF.

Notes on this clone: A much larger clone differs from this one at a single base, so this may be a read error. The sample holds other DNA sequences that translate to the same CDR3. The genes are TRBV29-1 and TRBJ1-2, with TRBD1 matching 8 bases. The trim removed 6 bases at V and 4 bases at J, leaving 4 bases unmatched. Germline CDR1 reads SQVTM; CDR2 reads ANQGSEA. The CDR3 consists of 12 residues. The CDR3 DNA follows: TGCAGCGTGGTGACAGGGGCCTATGGCTACACCTTC. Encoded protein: CSVVTGAYGYTF. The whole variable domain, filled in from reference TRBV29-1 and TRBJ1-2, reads SAVISQKPSRDICQRGTSLTIQCQVDSQVTMMFWYRQQPGQSLTLIATANQGSEATYESGFVIDKFPISRPNLTFSTLTVSNMSPEDSSIYLCSVVTGAYGYTFGSGTRLTVV.

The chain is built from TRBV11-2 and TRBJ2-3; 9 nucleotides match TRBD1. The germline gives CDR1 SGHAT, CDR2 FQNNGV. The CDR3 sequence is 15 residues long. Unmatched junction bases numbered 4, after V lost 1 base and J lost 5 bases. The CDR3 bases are TGTGCCAGCAGCTTAGGGACAGGGGTTGGAGATACGCAGTATTTT. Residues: CASSLGTGVGDTQYF.

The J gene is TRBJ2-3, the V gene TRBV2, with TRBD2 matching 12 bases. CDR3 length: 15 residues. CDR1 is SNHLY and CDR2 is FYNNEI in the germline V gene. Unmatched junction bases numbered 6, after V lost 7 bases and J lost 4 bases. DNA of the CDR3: TGTGCCAGCAAAACACTAGCGGGAGGACCAGATACGCAGTATTTT. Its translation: CASKTLAGGPDTQYF.

The CDR3 protein is CASSDWGGNTEAFF. DNA of the CDR3: TGTGCCAGCAGTGATTGGGGGGGGAACACTGAAGCTTTCTTT. The chain has TRBV2 and TRBJ1-1; D perhaps matches TRBD1 (5 bases). The CDR3 is 14 amino acids. Germline V gives CDR1 SNHLY, CDR2 FYNNEI. The germline V and J ends were trimmed by 3 bases and 1 base, with 9 bases remaining between them.